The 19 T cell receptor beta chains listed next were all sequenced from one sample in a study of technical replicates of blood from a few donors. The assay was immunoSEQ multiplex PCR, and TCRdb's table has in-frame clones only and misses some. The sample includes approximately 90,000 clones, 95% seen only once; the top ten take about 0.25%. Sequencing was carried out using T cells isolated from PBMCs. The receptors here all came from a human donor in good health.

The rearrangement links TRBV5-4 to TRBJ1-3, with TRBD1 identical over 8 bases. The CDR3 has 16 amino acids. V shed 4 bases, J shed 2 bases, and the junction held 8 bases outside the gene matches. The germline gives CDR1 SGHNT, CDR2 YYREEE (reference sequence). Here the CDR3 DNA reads TGTGCCAGCAGCGTAGGACAGGGTGGAACTGGAAACACCATATATTTT. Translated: CASSVGQGGTGNTIYF.

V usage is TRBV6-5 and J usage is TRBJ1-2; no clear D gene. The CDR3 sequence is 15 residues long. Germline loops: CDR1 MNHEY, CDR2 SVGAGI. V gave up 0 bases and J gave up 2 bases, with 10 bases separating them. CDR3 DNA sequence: TGTGCCAGCAGTTACTCCACAGCCCTAAACTATGGCTACACCTTC. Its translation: CASSYSTALNYGYTF.

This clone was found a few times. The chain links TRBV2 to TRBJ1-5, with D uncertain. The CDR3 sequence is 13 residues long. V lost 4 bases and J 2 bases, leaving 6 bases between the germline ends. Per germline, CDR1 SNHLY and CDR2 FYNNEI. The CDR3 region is CASSGGRNQPQHF. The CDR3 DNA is TGTGCCAGCAGTGGAGGCCGCAATCAGCCCCAGCATTTT.

This chain's CDR3 is CASSYPGSPLHF. The CDR3 DNA reads TGTGCCAGCAGTTACCCTGGCTCACCCCTCCACTTT. J is TRBJ1-6 and V is TRBV6-5; D is unresolved. Trimming shortened V by 2 bases and J by 10 bases, and 6 bases separated the two germline ends. This CDR3 is built from 12 residues. Germline assignment: CDR1 MNHEY and CDR2 SVGAGI.

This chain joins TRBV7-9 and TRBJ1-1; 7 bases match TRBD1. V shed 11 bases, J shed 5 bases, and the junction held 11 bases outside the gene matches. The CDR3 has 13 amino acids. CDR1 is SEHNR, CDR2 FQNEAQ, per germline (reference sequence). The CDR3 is CAGQQGSRTEAFF. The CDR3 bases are TGTGCCGGACAACAGGGGTCGCGAACTGAAGCTTTCTTT.

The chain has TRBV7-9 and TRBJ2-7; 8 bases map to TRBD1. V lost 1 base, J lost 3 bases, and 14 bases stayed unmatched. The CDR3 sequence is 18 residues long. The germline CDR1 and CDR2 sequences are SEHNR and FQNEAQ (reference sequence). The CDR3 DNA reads TGTGCCAGCAGCTTAGGCCGGCAGACAGGGGTTCCCTTCTACGAGCAGTACTTC. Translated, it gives CASSLGRQTGVPFYEQYF.

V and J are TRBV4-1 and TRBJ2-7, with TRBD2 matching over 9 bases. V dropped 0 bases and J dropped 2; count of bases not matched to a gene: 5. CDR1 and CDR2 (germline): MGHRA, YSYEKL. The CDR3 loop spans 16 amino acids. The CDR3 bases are TGCGCCAGCAGCCAAGAGAAGCGCGGGGGGGCCTACGAGCAGTACTTC. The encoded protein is CASSQEKRGGAYEQYF.

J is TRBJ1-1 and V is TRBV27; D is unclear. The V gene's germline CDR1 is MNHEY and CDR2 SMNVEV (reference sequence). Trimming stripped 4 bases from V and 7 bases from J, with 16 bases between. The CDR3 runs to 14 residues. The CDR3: CASSYQSTAVEAFF. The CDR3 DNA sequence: TGTGCCAGCAGTTACCAATCCACGGCGGTTGAAGCTTTCTTT.

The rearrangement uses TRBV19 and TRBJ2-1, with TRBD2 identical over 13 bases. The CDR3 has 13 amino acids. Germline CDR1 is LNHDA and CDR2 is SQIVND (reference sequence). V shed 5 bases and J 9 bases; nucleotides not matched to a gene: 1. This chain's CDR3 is CASSRTSGSEQFF. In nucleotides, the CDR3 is TGTGCCAGTAGTCGGACTAGCGGGAGTGAGCAGTTCTTC.

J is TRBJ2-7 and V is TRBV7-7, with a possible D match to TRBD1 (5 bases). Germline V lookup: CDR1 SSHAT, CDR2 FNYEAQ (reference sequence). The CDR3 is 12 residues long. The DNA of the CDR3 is TGTGCTAGCTCCGCAGGGACCTACGAGCAGTACTTC. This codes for CASSAGTYEQYF.

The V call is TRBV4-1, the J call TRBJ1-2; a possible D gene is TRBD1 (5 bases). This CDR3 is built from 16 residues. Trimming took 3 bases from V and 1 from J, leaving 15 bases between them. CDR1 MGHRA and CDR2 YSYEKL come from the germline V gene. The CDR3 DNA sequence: TGCGCCAGCAGCCAGGGAACAGGCGACCGTAACTATGGCTACACCTTC. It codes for CASSQGTGDRNYGYTF.

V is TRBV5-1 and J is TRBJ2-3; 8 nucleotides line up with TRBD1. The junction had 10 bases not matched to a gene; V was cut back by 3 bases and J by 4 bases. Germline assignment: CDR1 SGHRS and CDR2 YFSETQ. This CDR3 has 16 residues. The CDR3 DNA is TGCGCCAGCAGCTCCTCGAAGACAGGGGTCGCAGATACGCAGTATTTT. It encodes CASSSSKTGVADTQYF.

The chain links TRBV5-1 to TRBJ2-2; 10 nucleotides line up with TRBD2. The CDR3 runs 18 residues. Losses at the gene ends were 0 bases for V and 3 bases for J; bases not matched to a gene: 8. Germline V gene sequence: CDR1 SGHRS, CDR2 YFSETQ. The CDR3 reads CASSLEPSGSPDTGELFF. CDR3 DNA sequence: TGCGCCAGCAGCTTGGAGCCTAGCGGGAGTCCCGACACCGGGGAGCTGTTTTTT.

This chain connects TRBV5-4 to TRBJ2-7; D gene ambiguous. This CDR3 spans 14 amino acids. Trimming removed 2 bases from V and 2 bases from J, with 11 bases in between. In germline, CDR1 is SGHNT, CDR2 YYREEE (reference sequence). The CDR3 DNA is TGTGCCAGCAGCTTAAGGCCAGGTCCCTACGAGCAGTACTTC. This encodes CASSLRPGPYEQYF.

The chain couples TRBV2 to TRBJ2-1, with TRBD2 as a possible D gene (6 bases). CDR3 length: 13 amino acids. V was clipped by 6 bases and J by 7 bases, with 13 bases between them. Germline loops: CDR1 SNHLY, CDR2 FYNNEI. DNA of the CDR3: TGTGCCAGCAGCCGGGAGATCAAGAATGAGCAGTTCTTC. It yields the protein CASSREIKNEQFF. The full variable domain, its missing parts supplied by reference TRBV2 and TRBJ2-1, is EPEVTQTPSHQVTQMGQEVILRCVPISNHLYFYWYRQILGQKVEFLVSFYNNEISEKSEIFDDQFSVERPDGSNFTLKIRSTKLEDSAMYFCASSREIKNEQFFGPGTRLTVL.

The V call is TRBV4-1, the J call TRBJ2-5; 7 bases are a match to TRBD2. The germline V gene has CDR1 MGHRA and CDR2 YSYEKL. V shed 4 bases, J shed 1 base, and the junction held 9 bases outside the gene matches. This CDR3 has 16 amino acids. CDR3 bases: TGCGCCAGCAGCCTAACCACCGGGGGGTCCCAAGAGACCCAGTACTTC. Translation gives CASSLTTGGSQETQYF.

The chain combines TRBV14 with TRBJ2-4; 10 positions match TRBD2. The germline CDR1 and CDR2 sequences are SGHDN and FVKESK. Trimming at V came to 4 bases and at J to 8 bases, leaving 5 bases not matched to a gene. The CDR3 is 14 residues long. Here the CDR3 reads CASSRTGTSDIQYF. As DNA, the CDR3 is TGTGCCAGCAGCCGCACCGGGACTAGCGACATTCAGTACTTC. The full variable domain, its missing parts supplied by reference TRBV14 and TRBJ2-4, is EAGVTQFPSHSVIEKGQTVTLRCDPISGHDNLYWYRRVMGKEIKFLLHFVKESKQDESGMPNNRFLAERTGGTYSTLKVQPAELEDSGVYFCASSRTGTSDIQYFGAGTRLSVL.

CDR3 sequence reads: CAISESLGQGYQPQHF. In DNA form, the CDR3 reads TGTGCCATCAGTGAGTCGTTAGGGCAGGGCTATCAGCCCCAGCATTTT. The chain employs TRBV10-3 and TRBJ1-5, with D possibly matching TRBD1 (5 bases). Germline loops: CDR1 ENHRY, CDR2 SYGVKD. The CDR3 covers 16 residues. The V gene lost 0 bases and the J gene lost 5 bases, with 14 bases spanning the gap.

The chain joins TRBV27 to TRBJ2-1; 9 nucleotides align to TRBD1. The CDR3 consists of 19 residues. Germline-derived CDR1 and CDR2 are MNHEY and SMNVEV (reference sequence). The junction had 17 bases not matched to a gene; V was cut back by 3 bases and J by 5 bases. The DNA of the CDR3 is TGTGCCAGCAGTTTCGAAGCAGGGGGGGGGACAGGGCTCAACAATGAGCAGTTCTTC. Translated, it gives CASSFEAGGGTGLNNEQFF.